This T cell receptor (beta chain) was found in a study of blood T cell repertoires in COVID-19 (TCRdb year 2020). Regarding the study in general: The collaborator samples originated in the United States, Italy and Spain and spanned the acute and convalescent phases of COVID-19. The material from the prospective study consisted of cDNA or gDNA derived from T cells, B-cell-depleted T cells, or PBMCs. Deeply sampled blood TCRbeta repertoires from subjects exposed to, actively infected with, or recovered from COVID-19 were included in the dataset. The repertoires were made available in a free public database intended to serve as a resource for research on the immune response to SARS-CoV-2. Samples came from the ongoing ImmuneRACE study (first 160 participants) plus 1,254 subjects from 6 global collaborators. The sample metadata nearly always contained a de-identified subject ID, COVID-19 status, age in years and sex. Where HLA class I and class II types were available, the types were taken from metadata supplied by the sample provider, not from assay-based typing.

Remarks on this clone: The antigen it binds to is not known. The record has no base qualities; no much larger clone is one base away.

The collaborating institutions used their own protocols to collect whole blood in K2EDTA tubes. For TCRbeta analysis, collaborators shipped samples as frozen whole blood, isolated PBMCs, or DNA extracted from either of those sample types. Findings and caveats that apply to the study as a whole: How much clinical and demographic metadata was included differed by source and by participant, and the metadata was provided uncurated.

TCRbeta CDR3 regions were amplified from genomic DNA using the immunoSEQ Assay, a bias-controlled multiplex PCR. In the original analysis: Within the assay, amplification of reference gene primers was used to estimate how many nucleated cells each sample contained. To quantify the absolute abundance of each unique TCRbeta CDR3 rearrangement, sequence reads were collapsed and filtered. For each sample, productive Simpson clonality was calculated as the square root of Simpson's diversity index over productive rearrangements. TCRdb mirrors the immuneACCESS table, restricted to in-frame sequences. Some clones are absent from its copies; in checked studies, under half trace to an unresolved V gene, and the reason for the others is unknown. V, J and clone size were drawn from that table, and D and trimming were deduced from the DNA. Within this sample are about 150,000 clones, with 65% to 85% of them counted one time only. The top ten constitute 3.7% of the sample.

For this chain, trimming is 5 bases at the V end and 4 bases at the J end, and the number of junction bases without a gene match is 4. The CDR3 runs 13 amino acids, cysteine and phenylalanine included. Only CDR3 DNA is held: 39 bases, read in frame from base 1. From a lookup of the germline V gene (reference sequence), CDR1 and CDR2 are GTSNPN and SVGIG. This chain is built from TRBV30 and TRBJ1-5, with TRBD1 identical over 8 junction bases. The sequencing sample was made of peripheral blood. This receptor was identified in an elderly woman with acute or convalescent COVID-19. In nucleotide form, the sequence is TGTGCCTGGGGCCGGGACAGGAATCAGCCCCAGCATTTT. The encoded protein is CAWGRDRNQPQHF.